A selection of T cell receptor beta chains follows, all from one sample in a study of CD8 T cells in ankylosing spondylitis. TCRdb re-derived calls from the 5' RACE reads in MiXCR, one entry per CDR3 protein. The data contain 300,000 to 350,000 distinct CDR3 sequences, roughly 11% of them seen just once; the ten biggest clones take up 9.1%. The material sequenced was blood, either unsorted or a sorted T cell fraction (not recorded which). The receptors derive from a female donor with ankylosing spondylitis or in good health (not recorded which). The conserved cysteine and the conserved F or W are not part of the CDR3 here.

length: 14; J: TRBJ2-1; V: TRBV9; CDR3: ASSVGPGLVSNEQF
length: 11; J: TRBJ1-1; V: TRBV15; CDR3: ATSKGPNTEAF
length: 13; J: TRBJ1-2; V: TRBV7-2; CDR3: ASSLSPGQGYGYT
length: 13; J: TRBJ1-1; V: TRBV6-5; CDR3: ASRSRQGKNTEAF
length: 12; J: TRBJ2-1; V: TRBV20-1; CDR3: SANRATFQIEQF
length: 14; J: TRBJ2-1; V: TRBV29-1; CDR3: SVESPDRSSYNEQF
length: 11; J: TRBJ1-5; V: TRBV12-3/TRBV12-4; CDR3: ASSLQRQGPQH
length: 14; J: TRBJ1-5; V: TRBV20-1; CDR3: SATALGGAGNQPQH
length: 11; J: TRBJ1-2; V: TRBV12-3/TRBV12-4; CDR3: ASSPLRARGYT
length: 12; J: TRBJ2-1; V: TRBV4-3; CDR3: ASSQVNQPGEQF
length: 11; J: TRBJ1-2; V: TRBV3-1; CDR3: ASSLGQGNGYT
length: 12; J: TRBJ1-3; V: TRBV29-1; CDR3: SALAGDTRNTIY
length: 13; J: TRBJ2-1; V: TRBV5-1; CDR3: ASSLGDRGYNEQF
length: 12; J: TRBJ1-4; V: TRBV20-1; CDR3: SALSGQGNEKLF
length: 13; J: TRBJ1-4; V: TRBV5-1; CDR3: ASSSQSVTNEKLF
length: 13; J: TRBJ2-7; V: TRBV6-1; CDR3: ASSLGTGGSYEQY
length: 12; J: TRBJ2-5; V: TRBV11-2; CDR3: ASSLVSGQGTQY
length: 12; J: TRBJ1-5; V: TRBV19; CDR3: ASSILAANQPQH
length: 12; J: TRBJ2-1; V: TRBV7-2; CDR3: ASSLVSGSAEQF
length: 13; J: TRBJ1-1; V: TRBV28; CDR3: ASSSLGPPGTEAF
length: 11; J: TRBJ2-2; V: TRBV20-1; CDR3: SASLAGSGELF
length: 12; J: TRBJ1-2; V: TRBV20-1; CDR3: SATDAGRADGYT
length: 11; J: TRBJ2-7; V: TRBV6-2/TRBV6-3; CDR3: ASSYGLFDEQY
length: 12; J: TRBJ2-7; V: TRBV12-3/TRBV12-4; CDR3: ASSSRDYIYEQY
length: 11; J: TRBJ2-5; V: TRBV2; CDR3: ASSADAQETQY
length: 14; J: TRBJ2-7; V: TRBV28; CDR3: ASSLRPGHIAYEQY
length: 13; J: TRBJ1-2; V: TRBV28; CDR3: ASSRPQGGGDGYT
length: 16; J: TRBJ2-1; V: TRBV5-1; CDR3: ASNLVGSGGGNYNEQF